This TCR beta chain was documented in a study of cytomegalovirus exposure and HLA in healthy donors. In the study overall: Earlier results showed 90 million to 120 million unique TCR beta sequences derived from approximately 180 million T cells. A data release that came early held about 89 million unique TCRs from HLA-typed donors.

V lost 6 bases and J lost 1; bases outside the gene matches: 8. CDR1 and CDR2 from the germline V gene are MNHEY and SMNVEV (reference sequence). The CDR3 is 16 residues long. With regard to this clone: Its antigen remains unknown.

Study results and caveats: A link between a missense DCLRE1C variant and TCR beta V- and J-gene trimming emerged from a later analysis. While the bulk of TCR sequences proved rare, some public TCRs turned up in many donors.

Researchers ran the PCR with 60 Vbeta and 13 Jbeta primers. Data came from immunoSEQ multiplex PCR; TCRdb stores just in-frame clones and leaves some out. The table shows around 150,000 clones, with roughly 70% occurring only once. The V and J genes are TRBV27 and TRBJ2-3; 9 positions agree with TRBD2. The sequencing input was PBMCs. The receptor was derived from a man in his thirties or forties in good health and CMV-seropositive. The CDR3 loop reads CASRRRTSVGTDTQYF. The CDR3 bases are TGTGCCAGCAGGAGACGGACTAGCGTAGGCACAGATACGCAGTATTTT.